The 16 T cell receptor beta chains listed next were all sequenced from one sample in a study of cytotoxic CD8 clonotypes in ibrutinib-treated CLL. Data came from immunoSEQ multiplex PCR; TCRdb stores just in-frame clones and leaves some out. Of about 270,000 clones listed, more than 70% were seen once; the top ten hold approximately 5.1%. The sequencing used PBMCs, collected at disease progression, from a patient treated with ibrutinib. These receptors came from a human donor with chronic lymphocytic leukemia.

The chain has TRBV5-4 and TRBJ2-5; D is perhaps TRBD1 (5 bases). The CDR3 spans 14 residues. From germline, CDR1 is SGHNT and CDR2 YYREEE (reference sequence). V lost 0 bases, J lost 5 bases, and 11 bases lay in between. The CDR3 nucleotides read TGTGCCAGCAGCTTGGTTGCAGGGTCCGAGACCCAGTACTTC. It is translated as CASSLVAGSETQYF.

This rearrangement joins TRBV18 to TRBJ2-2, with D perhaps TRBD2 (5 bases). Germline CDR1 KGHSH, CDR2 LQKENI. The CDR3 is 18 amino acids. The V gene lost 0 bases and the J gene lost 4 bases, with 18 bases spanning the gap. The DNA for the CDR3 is TGTGCCAGCTCACCACCGAAAAGAGGGCGGTCGGGCACCGGGGAGCTGTTTTTT. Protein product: CASSPPKRGRSGTGELFF.

The CDR3 DNA reads TGTGCCAGCAGCGTAGCTAGCGGGAGGGCCGGGGCAGATACGCAGTATTTT. It codes for CASSVASGRAGADTQYF. V is TRBV9 and J is TRBJ2-3; 12 bases fit TRBD2. Germline V lookup: CDR1 SGDLS, CDR2 YYNGEE. With 0 bases clipped from V and 4 bases from J, the junction kept 6 bases outside the gene matches. The CDR3 extends over 17 amino acids.

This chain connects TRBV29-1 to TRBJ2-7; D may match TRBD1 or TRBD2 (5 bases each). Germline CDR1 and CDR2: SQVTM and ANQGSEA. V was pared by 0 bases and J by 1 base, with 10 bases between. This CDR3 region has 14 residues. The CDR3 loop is CSVEDPGASYEQYF. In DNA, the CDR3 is TGCAGCGTTGAAGATCCCGGGGCGTCCTACGAGCAGTACTTC.

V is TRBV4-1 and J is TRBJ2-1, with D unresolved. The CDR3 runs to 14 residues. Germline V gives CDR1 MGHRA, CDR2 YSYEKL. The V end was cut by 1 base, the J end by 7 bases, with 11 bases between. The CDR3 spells CASSQGPSSNEQFF. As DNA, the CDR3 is TGCGCCAGCAGCCAAGGGCCCTCTTCGAATGAGCAGTTCTTC.

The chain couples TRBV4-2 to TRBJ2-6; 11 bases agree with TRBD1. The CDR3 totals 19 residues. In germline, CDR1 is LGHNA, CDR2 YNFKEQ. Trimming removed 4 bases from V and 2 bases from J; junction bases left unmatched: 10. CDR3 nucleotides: TGTGCCAGCAGCCGGGACACCGGGACAGGGGGTGCTGGGGCCAACGTCCTGACTTTC. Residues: CASSRDTGTGGAGANVLTF.

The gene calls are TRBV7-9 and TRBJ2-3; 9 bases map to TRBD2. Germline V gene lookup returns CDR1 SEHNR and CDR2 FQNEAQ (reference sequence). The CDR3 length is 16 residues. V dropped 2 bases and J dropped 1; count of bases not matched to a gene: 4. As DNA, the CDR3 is TGTGCCAGCAGCTTACGGAGGACTAGCGGCACAGATACGCAGTATTTT. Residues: CASSLRRTSGTDTQYF.

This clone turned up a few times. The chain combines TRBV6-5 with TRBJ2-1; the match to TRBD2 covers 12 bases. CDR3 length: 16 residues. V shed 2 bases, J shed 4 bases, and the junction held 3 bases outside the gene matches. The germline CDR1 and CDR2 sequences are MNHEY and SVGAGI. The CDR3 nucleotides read TGTGCCAGCAGTTACGGGCTAGCGGGAGGGTACAATGAGCAGTTCTTC. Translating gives CASSYGLAGGYNEQFF.

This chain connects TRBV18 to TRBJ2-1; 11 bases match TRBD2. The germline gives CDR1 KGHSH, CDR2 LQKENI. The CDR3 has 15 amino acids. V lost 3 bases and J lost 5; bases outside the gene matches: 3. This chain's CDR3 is CASSPGTSGHNEQFF. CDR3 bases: TGTGCCAGCTCACCGGGGACTAGCGGACACAATGAGCAGTTCTTC.

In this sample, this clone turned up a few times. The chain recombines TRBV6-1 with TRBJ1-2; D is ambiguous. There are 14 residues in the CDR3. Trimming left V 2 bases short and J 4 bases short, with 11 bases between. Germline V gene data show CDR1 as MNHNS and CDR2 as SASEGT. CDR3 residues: CASSERILSYGYTF. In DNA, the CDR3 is TGTGCCAGCAGTGAAAGGATCCTGAGCTATGGCTACACCTTC.

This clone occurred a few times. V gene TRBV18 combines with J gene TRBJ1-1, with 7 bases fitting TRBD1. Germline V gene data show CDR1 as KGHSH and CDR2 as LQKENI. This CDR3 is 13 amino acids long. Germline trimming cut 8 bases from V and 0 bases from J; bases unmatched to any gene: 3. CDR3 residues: CASRDSMNTEAFF. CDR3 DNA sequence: TGTGCCAGCCGGGACAGCATGAACACTGAAGCTTTCTTT.

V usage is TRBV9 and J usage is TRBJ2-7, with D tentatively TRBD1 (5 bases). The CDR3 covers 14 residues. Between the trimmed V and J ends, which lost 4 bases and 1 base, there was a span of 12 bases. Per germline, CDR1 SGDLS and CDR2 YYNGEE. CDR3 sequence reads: CASSTDDSSYEQYF. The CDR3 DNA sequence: TGTGCCAGCAGCACAGATGACAGTTCCTACGAGCAGTACTTC.

CDR3 nucleotide sequence: TGTGCCAGCAGCCACAGGGTAAGCAATCAGCCCCAGCATTTT. It translates to CASSHRVSNQPQHF. The chain couples TRBV6-7 to TRBJ1-5; a weak D match, TRBD1 (6 bases). TRBV6-7 is recorded as an ORF, its role being uncertain. The V and J ends lost 6 bases and 1 base respectively, with 10 bases between them. CDR3 size: 14 residues.

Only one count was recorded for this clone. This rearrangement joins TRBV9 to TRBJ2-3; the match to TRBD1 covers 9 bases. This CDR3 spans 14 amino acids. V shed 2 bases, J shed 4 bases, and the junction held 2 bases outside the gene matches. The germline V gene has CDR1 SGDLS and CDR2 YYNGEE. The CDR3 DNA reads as TGTGCCAGCAGCGTGGGGACAGGGTCAGATACGCAGTATTTT. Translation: CASSVGTGSDTQYF. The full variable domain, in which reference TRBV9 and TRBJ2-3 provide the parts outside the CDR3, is DSGVTQTPKHLITATGQRVTLRCSPRSGDLSVYWYQQSLDQGLQFLIQYYNGEERAKGNILERFSAQQFPDLHSELNLSSLELGDSALYFCASSVGTGSDTQYFGPGTRLTVL.

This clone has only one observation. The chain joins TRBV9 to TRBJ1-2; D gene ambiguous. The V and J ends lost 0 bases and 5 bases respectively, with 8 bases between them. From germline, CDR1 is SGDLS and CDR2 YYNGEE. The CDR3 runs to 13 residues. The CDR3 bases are TGTGCCAGCAGCGTAGCCGAGCGGTATGGCTACACCTTC. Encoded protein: CASSVAERYGYTF. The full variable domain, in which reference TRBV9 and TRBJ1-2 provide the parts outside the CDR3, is DSGVTQTPKHLITATGQRVTLRCSPRSGDLSVYWYQQSLDQGLQFLIQYYNGEERAKGNILERFSAQQFPDLHSELNLSSLELGDSALYFCASSVAERYGYTFGSGTRLTVV.

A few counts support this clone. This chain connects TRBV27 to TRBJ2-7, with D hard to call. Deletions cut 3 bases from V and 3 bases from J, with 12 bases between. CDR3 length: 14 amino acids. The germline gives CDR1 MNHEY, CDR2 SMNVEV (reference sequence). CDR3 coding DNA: TGTGCCAGCAGTTTTAATAGCCAACGCTACGAGCAGTACTTC. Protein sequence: CASSFNSQRYEQYF.